The text below deals with one T cell receptor (beta chain). This clone's antigen is unknown. Base quality data are lacking; no much larger clone is found one base away. The CDR3, from cysteine to phenylalanine, totals 14 residues. This entry keeps only the CDR3 DNA: 42 bases, framed from base 1. V lost 6 bases and J lost 4 bases, and the count of bases not matched to a germline gene is 7. Taken from the germline V gene (reference sequence), the CDR1 and CDR2 loops are SEHNR and FQNEAQ. The data stem from a study of blood T cell repertoires in COVID-19 (dated by TCRdb to 2018 to 2021). About the investigation overall: The collaborator samples originated in the United States, Italy and Spain and spanned the acute and convalescent phases of COVID-19. The material from the prospective study consisted of cDNA or gDNA derived from T cells, B-cell-depleted T cells, or PBMCs. Deeply sampled blood TCRbeta repertoires from subjects exposed to, actively infected with, or recovered from COVID-19 were included in the dataset. The repertoires were released in a freely available public database meant as a resource for research on the immune response to SARS-CoV-2. The samples were drawn from the first 160 participants of the ongoing ImmuneRACE study and from 950 to 1,500 subjects provided by 6 global collaborators. A de-identified subject ID, COVID-19 status, age in years and sex were almost always included in the sample metadata. Where available, HLA class I and class II types were taken from metadata supplied by the sample provider and were not determined by assay-based typing. Broad study findings and their caveats: Clinical and demographic metadata were provided uncurated, with the amount varying by source and participant.

Collaborating institutions collected whole blood in K2EDTA tubes following their own protocols. Collaborator samples were shipped for TCRbeta analysis as frozen whole blood, isolated PBMCs, or DNA extracted from either sample type. TCRbeta CDR3 regions were amplified from genomic DNA using the immunoSEQ Assay, a bias-controlled multiplex PCR. Per the source publication's procedure: Nucleated cell counts per sample were estimated from amplification of reference gene primers within the assay. To quantify the absolute abundance of each unique TCRbeta CDR3 rearrangement, sequence reads were collapsed and filtered. For each sample, productive Simpson clonality was calculated as the square root of Simpson's diversity index over productive rearrangements. Sourced from immuneACCESS, this table was stored by TCRdb with only in-frame sequences that have V and J called. A share of the clones is absent; for the studies checked, an unresolved V gene accounts for under half, and the remainder has no known explanation. V, J and clone size are taken as reported in that table, and D and trimming were inferred from the DNA itself. This sample comprises fewer than 95,000 clones, about nine tenths of them detected only once. Approximately 0.74% of the sample is taken by the ten largest.

The sample comprised peripheral blood. The TCR was taken from a woman older than 75 with acute or convalescent COVID-19. Recombination connected TRBV7-9 to TRBJ2-5; TRBD1 fits 8 bases in the junction. The DNA sequence follows: TGTGCCAGCAGGCTGCAGGGGGCCGGAGAGACCCAGTACTTC. Translated, this gives CASRLQGAGETQYF. The reference TRBV7-9 and TRBJ2-5 proteins fill in what lies around the CDR3, so the full variable domain reads DTGVSQNPRHKITKRGQNVTFRCDPISEHNRLYWYRQTLGQGPEFLTYFQNEAQLEKSRLLSDRFSAERPKGSFSTLEIQRTEQGDSAMYLCASRLQGAGETQYFGPGTRLLVL.